These 29 T cell receptor beta chains originate from one sample sequenced in a study of early T cells in non-severe SARS-CoV-2 infection (dated by TCRdb to the early 2020s). Library prep was done by 5' RACE. The sequencer listed for this sample is NextSeq 500. TCRdb trimmed the raw reads at Q25, called clones with MiXCR and kept productive beta chains. One record per CDR3 amino acid sequence lists the most common genes and DNA. Recorded for this sample are tens of thousands of distinct CDR3 sequences; over 15% of them occurred a single time. The ten largest clones capture 4.5% to 6.5% of the sample. The specimen was whole blood, collected at baseline. The receptors shown here come from an adult who was a healthcare worker with PCR-confirmed SARS-CoV-2 infection or an uninfected control (not recorded which).

V and J are TRBV4-1 and TRBJ2-1; 7 bases are a match to TRBD2. The CDR3 extends over 17 amino acids. Germline V lookup: CDR1 MGHRA, CDR2 YSYEKL. The J segment lost 7 bases and the V segment lost 3 bases, leaving 15 bases of the junction unmatched. The CDR3 sequence: CASSHDGGGGWANEQFF. The CDR3 DNA is TGCGCCAGCAGCCATGATGGAGGCGGGGGATGGGCTAATGAGCAGTTCTTC.

This clonotype was detected ten times or more. V gene TRBV25-1 combines with J gene TRBJ1-5, with D uncertain. V was clipped by 3 bases and J by 7 bases, with 7 bases between them. Germline V gene sequence: CDR1 MGHDK, CDR2 SYGVNS. This CDR3 has 12 residues. The DNA of the CDR3 is TGTGCCAGCAGTGAGGGCGGGCAGCCCCAGCATTTT. Translating it yields CASSEGGQPQHF.

V gene TRBV19 combines with J gene TRBJ2-1, with TRBD1 matching 7 bases. There are 12 residues in the CDR3. CDR1 is LNHDA, CDR2 SQIVND, per germline (reference sequence). With 8 bases clipped from V and 6 bases from J, the junction kept 4 bases outside the gene matches. CDR3 loop: CASAQGFNEQFF. In DNA form, the CDR3 reads TGTGCCAGTGCACAGGGGTTCAATGAGCAGTTCTTC.

This clonotype came up a few times. V and J are TRBV28 and TRBJ2-7, with 8 bases that match TRBD1. The germline V gene encodes CDR1 MDHEN and CDR2 SYDVKM. The J segment lost 3 bases and the V segment lost 8 bases, leaving 12 bases of the junction unmatched. CDR3 length: 15 residues. The CDR3: CASFPTGTGFYEQYF. CDR3 in DNA: TGTGCCAGCTTCCCAACCGGGACAGGCTTCTACGAGCAGTACTTC.

The chain combines TRBV2 with TRBJ2-3; 11 bases match TRBD2. Germline CDR1 SNHLY, CDR2 FYNNEI. The CDR3 runs to 14 residues. V dropped 6 bases and J dropped 7; count of bases not matched to a gene: 6. The DNA of the CDR3 is TGTGCCAGCAGACTAGCGGGAGCCTCGAATACGCAGTATTTT. Protein: CASRLAGASNTQYF.

This clonotype was recorded a few times. The CDR3 sequence: CASSRGPGAFF. The CDR3 DNA sequence: TGTGCCAGCAGCCGTGGCCCGGGGGCTTTCTTT. The chain couples TRBV12-3 or TRBV12-4 to TRBJ1-1; D call uncertain. The CDR3 totals 11 residues. V lost 6 bases and J 11 bases, leaving 13 bases between the germline ends.

This CDR3 is CASSPASGGSGYTF. The CDR3 region has the DNA TGTGCCAGCAGCCCCGCGTCGGGGGGGTCAGGCTACACCTTC. The chain carries TRBV5-4 and TRBJ1-2; D may be TRBD1 (5 bases). V lost 4 bases and J lost 8, with 18 bases in between. The CDR3 contains 14 residues. Germline V gene sequence: CDR1 SGHNT, CDR2 YYREEE (reference sequence).

The chain links TRBV4-2 to TRBJ1-1, with D possibly matching TRBD1 (5 bases). The CDR3 loop spans 16 amino acids. The germline V gene has CDR1 LGHNA and CDR2 YNFKEQ. Deletions cut 4 bases from V and 0 bases from J, with 15 bases between. The chain's CDR3 is CASSLDTTVMNTEAFF. The DNA of the CDR3 is TGTGCCAGCAGCCTCGACACGACAGTGATGAACACTGAAGCTTTCTTT.

This clonotype was observed many times. The CDR3 loop reads CASSLTRQGLSPLHF. DNA of the CDR3: TGTGCCAGCAGTTTAACCCGACAGGGATTGTCACCCCTCCACTTT. The chain combines TRBV28 with TRBJ1-6; 7 nucleotides align to TRBD1. The CDR3 has 15 residues. CDR1 is MDHEN, CDR2 SYDVKM, per germline. J gave up 10 bases and V 2 bases, and 8 bases lay outside the gene matches.

This clonotype was found a few times. The chain uses TRBV29-1 and TRBJ2-3, with D perhaps given as TRBD1 or TRBD2 (5 bases each). Germline V gene data show CDR1 as SQVTM and CDR2 as ANQGSEA. CDR3 length equals 11 residues. Deletions cut 7 bases from V and 7 bases from J, with 12 bases between. The CDR3 sequence: CSAGDGHTQYF. The CDR3, as DNA: TGCAGCGCCGGGGACGGACATACGCAGTATTTT.

The J gene is TRBJ2-5, the V gene TRBV6-5, with D possibly TRBD2 on 6 matching bases. The CDR3 is 15 amino acids. Deletions cut 0 bases from V and 7 bases from J, with 15 bases between. In germline, CDR1 is MNHEY, CDR2 SVGAGI. CDR3 nucleotides: TGTGCCAGCAGTTACTCGAATCGGGAGATTCGGACCCAGTACTTC. Its protein is CASSYSNREIRTQYF.

This clonotype was picked up many times. V usage is TRBV28 and J usage is TRBJ2-1, with 10 positions matching TRBD2. CDR1 is MDHEN, CDR2 SYDVKM, per germline. With 5 bases clipped from V and 10 bases from J, the junction kept 5 bases outside the gene matches. The CDR3 is 13 amino acids. CDR3 amino acids: CASSLAGVGEQFF. Here the CDR3 DNA reads TGTGCCAGCAGTCTAGCGGGAGTGGGGGAGCAGTTCTTC.

This chain connects TRBV12-3 or TRBV12-4 to TRBJ2-1; 10 positions match TRBD2. The CDR3 covers 16 residues. The ends lost 6 bases at V and 6 bases at J; junction bases unmatched: 11. The CDR3: CASRPELAGVGNEQFF. CDR3 sequence (DNA): TGTGCCAGCAGGCCGGAGCTAGCGGGAGTGGGCAATGAGCAGTTCTTC.

This clonotype was found a few times. The rearrangement joins TRBV12-3 or TRBV12-4 to TRBJ2-3, with D uncertain. Trimming stripped 2 bases from V and 12 bases from J, with 9 bases between. The CDR3 totals 11 residues. Here the CDR3 DNA reads TGTGCCAGCAGTTTATCGGCAACCCAGTATTTT. Its translation is CASSLSATQYF.

Notes on this clonotype: An end of the junction differs from the germline gene, which may be a read error. CDR3 sequence: CASSIGAGYLSYEQHF. CDR3 DNA sequence: TGTGCCAGCAGCATAGGGGCGGGGTACCTCTCCTACGAGCAGCACTTC. This rearrangement joins TRBV7-2 to TRBJ2-7; a possible D gene is TRBD2 (6 bases). The CDR3 has 16 amino acids. Per germline, CDR1 SGHTA and CDR2 FQGNSA.

This clonotype was seen at least ten times. J is TRBJ2-1 and V is TRBV13; no clear D. Deletions cut 5 bases from V and 4 bases from J, with 3 bases between. The CDR3 loop spans 11 amino acids. Per germline, CDR1 PRHDT and CDR2 FYEKMQ (reference sequence). The CDR3 is CASSGYNEQFF. The CDR3 region has the DNA TGTGCCAGCAGCGGATACAATGAGCAGTTCTTC.

This clonotype appeared a few times. The chain recombines TRBV12-3 or TRBV12-4 with TRBJ1-2, with D possibly being TRBD1 (5 bases). Trimming took off 6 bases at V and 4 bases at J, with 12 bases between the two ends. The CDR3 runs 13 residues. CDR3 residues: CASSPGDSYGYTF. CDR3 bases: TGTGCCAGCAGCCCCGGCGACAGCTATGGCTACACCTTC.

This clonotype came up a few times. The rearrangement joins TRBV29-1 to TRBJ2-5; D remains ambiguous. The ends were cut back, 4 bases at V and 1 base at J, with 4 bases in the middle. In germline, CDR1 is SQVTM, CDR2 ANQGSEA. The CDR3 has 11 residues. Written as DNA, the CDR3 is TGCAGCGTTGTCCCCCAAGAGACCCAGTACTTC. This gives the protein CSVVPQETQYF.

In its sample, this clonotype was seen a few times. The rearrangement joins TRBV4-1 to TRBJ1-4; possible D gene TRBD1, 5 bases. The CDR3 runs 15 residues. Between the trimmed V and J ends, which lost 0 bases and 8 bases, there was a span of 13 bases. CDR1 is MGHRA, CDR2 YSYEKL, per germline. The CDR3 sequence is CASSQDEGAGEKLFF. DNA of the CDR3: TGCGCCAGCAGCCAAGATGAAGGGGCAGGGGAAAAACTGTTTTTT.

The chain uses TRBV7-9 and TRBJ2-7, with TRBD2 identical over 11 bases. V was pared by 5 bases and J by 5 bases, with 5 bases of the junction left unmatched. CDR1 SEHNR and CDR2 FQNEAQ come from the germline V gene (reference sequence). This CDR3 contains 14 residues. CDR3 residues: CASSPPGLADEQYF. CDR3 DNA: TGTGCCAGCAGCCCTCCGGGACTAGCGGACGAGCAGTACTTC.

This clonotype was found a few times. The V and J genes are TRBV28 and TRBJ2-3, with D unclear. The CDR3 covers 14 residues. V was pared by 5 bases and J by 1 base, with 10 bases between. Germline values: CDR1 MDHEN, CDR2 SYDVKM. The CDR3 region is CASSPALGTDTQYF. The CDR3 nucleotides read TGTGCCAGCAGTCCCGCTTTAGGCACAGATACGCAGTATTTT.

The rearrangement joins TRBV5-6 to TRBJ1-1, with unresolved D. The CDR3 is 12 residues long. Germline assignment: CDR1 SGHDT and CDR2 YYEEEE. V was clipped by 2 bases and J by 3 bases, with 5 bases between them. CDR3 residues: CASSLQYTEAFF. In DNA, the CDR3 is TGTGCCAGCAGCTTACAGTACACTGAAGCTTTCTTT.

This clonotype was detected a few times. V is TRBV27 and J is TRBJ2-7; D may be TRBD2 (5 bases). With 3 bases removed from V and 2 bases from J, the gap between germline ends came to 8 bases. Germline V gene data show CDR1 as MNHEY and CDR2 as SMNVEV (reference sequence). This CDR3 region has 13 residues. The CDR3: CASSLGETYEQYF. The CDR3 coding sequence is TGTGCCAGCAGTTTGGGAGAGACCTACGAGCAGTACTTC.

The chain is built from TRBV7-9 and TRBJ1-1; D might be TRBD1 (5 bases). The ends were cut back, 1 base at V and 7 bases at J, with 7 bases in the middle. Germline CDR1 reads SEHNR; CDR2 reads FQNEAQ (reference sequence). The CDR3 spans 12 residues. Written as DNA, the CDR3 is TGTGCCAGCAGCTTAGGCACAGGTGAAGCTTTCTTT. Protein: CASSLGTGEAFF.

This clonotype was seen many times. The chain joins TRBV12-3 or TRBV12-4 to TRBJ2-7; no clear D. The CDR3 loop spans 11 amino acids. V lost 5 bases and J 4 bases, leaving 6 bases between the germline ends. CDR3 in DNA: TGTGCCAGCAGTGCCAGGTACGAGCAGTACTTC. It codes for CASSARYEQYF.

This clonotype appeared a few times. This chain joins TRBV12-3 or TRBV12-4 and TRBJ2-2; TRBD2 is a possible D gene (5 bases). Trimming shortened V by 6 bases and J by 4 bases, and 9 bases separated the two germline ends. The CDR3 is 13 residues long. CDR3 nucleotide sequence: TGTGCCAGCAGACCCCGGGGCACCGGGGAGCTGTTTTTT. Translation: CASRPRGTGELFF.

This clonotype was detected many times. The chain uses TRBV5-5 and TRBJ1-1; 10 bases are shared with TRBD1. V gave up 4 bases and J gave up 3 bases; unmatched junction bases: 15. Germline V gene sequence: CDR1 SGHKS, CDR2 YYEKEE (reference sequence). This CDR3 has 18 residues. The CDR3 protein is CASSPGRDRGFRYTEAFF. In DNA form, the CDR3 reads TGTGCCAGCAGCCCGGGACGGGACAGGGGCTTCCGTTACACTGAAGCTTTCTTT.

This clonotype was counted a few times. The chain's CDR3 is CASSLWGGAGNPNEQFF. The CDR3 DNA sequence: TGTGCCAGCAGCTTATGGGGCGGGGCAGGGAACCCCAATGAGCAGTTCTTC. The chain has TRBV7-2 and TRBJ2-1; possibly TRBD2 for D (6 bases). The CDR3 length is 17 residues. Per the germline V gene, CDR1 is SGHTA and CDR2 is FQGNSA. V lost 2 bases to trimming and J lost 6 bases, with 20 bases between them.

The V and J genes are TRBV20-1 and TRBJ1-6; 7 nucleotides line up with TRBD1. The CDR3 has 14 amino acids. CDR1 and CDR2 from the germline V gene are DFQATT and SNEGSKA (reference sequence). Trimming cost V 0 bases and J 14 bases; bases outside gene matches: 10. The CDR3 reads CSARDRQGGRSLHF. DNA of the CDR3: TGCAGTGCTAGAGATCGACAGGGTGGGAGATCCCTCCACTTT.